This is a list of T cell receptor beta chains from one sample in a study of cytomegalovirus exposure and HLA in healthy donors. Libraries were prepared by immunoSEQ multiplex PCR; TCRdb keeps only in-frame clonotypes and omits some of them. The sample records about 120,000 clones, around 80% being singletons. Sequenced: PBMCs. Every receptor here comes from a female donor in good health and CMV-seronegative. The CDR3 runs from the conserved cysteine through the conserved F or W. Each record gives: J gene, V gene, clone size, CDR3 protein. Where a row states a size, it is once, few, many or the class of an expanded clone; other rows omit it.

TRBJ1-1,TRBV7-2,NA,CASSLGFHGTEAFF
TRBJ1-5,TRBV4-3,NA,CASSQRENQPQHF
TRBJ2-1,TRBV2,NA,CASSEWSIGNEQFF
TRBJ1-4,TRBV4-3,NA,CASSHRGQYQLFF
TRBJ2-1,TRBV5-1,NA,CASKTSGSYSYNEQFF
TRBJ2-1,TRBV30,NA,CAWTYGLNEQFF
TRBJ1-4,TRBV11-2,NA,CASSRQGGQGAEKLFF
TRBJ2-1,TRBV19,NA,CASSYLDSSGQFF
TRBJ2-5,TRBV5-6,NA,CASSFPDSPQETQYF
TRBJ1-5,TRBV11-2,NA,CASSFYVTGESQPQHF
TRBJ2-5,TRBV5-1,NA,CASSLGPTGLETQYF
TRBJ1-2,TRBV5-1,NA,CASSQEATGPHGYTF
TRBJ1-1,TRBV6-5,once,CASSYPGGWTEAFF
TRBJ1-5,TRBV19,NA,CASTPRAARPQHF
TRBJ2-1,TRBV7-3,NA,CASSSLAAGSFSSYNEQFF
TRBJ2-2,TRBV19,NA,CASCFQGRAGELFF
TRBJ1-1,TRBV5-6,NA,CASSLASAGTEAFF
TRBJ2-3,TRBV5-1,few,CASSLVGETQYF
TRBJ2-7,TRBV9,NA,CASSVQGFEQYF
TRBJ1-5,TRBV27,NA,CASSRIGNAEEPQHF
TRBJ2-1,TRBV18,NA,CASSDYRGLYNEQFF
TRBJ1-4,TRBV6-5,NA,CASSLDYSTNEKLFF
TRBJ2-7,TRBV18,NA,CASSPTTSGSLYEQYF
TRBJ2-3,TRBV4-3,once,CASSQSSPTDTQYF
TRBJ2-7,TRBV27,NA,CASSPLTETYEQYF
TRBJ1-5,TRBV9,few,CASSVEGAGDGNQPQHF
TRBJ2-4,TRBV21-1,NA,CASSTISQGRTKNIQYF
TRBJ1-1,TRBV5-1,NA,CASSYLGGNTEAFF
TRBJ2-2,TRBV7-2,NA,CASSPTGGRSAGELFF
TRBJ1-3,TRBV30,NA,CAWSLGTVSGNTIYF
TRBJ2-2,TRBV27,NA,CASSIRGDTGELFF
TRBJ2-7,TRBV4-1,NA,CASSQDPAGVSSSYEQYF
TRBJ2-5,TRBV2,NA,CASSEEGGKLGQYF
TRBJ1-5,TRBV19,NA,CASSPAGPLSTQHF
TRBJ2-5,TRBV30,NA,CAWSLDLKETQYF
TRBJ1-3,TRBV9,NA,CASSVGPGSSHSGNTIYF
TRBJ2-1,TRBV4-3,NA,CASSVDTGGTNEQFF
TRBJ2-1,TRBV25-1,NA,CASSDLTGPPYNEQFF
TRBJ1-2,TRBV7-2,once,CASSAQATYGYTF
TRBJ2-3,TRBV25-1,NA,CASRWTGADTQYF
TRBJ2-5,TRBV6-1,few,CASRGQTIQETQYF
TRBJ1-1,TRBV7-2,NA,CASSLRRGLTEAFF
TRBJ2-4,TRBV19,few,CASSIRTGPSKNIQYF
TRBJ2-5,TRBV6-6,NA,CASSYPGLAGQETQYF
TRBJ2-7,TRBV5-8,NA,CASSRLAGASYEQYF
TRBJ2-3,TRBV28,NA,CASNLPGQGVSDTQYF
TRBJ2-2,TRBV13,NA,CASSIRGTGELFF
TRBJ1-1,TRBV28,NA,CATTAFTNEAFF
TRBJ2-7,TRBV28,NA,CASRPDNYEQYF
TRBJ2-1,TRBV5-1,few,CASSSKGVAGGGYNEQFF
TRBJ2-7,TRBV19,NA,CASSIPSSGGRLKEQYF
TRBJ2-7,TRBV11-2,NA,CASSLGASGISYEQYF
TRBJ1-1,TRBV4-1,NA,CASSQVPLRNTEAFF
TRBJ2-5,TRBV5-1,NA,CASSFWGAGQETQYF
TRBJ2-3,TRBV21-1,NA,CASSTREHTSTDTQYF
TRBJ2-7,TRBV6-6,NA,CASSYGGGQGEEQYF
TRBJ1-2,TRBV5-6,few,CASRALDRVIYGYTF
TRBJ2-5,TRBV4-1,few,CASSQEGSSDQRETQYF
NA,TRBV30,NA,CAWGPPGTVYEQYF
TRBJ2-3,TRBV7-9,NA,CASSLASRTDTQYF